A selection of T cell receptor beta chains follows, all from one sample in a study of T-cell reconstitution after alpha-beta-depleted transplantation in children. TCRdb analysed the PCR reads with MiXCR anew, one entry per CDR3 protein. This sample has a few hundred thousand distinct CDR3 sequences, with approximately 10% found just once. This sample comprised PBMCs from the stem cell graft donor, obtained from the stem cell graft. These receptors were collected from a human donor who donated a stem cell graft to a child with acute lymphoblastic leukemia. The CDR3 runs from the conserved cysteine through the conserved F or W. Fields, in order: CDR3 length, J gene, V gene, clone size, CDR3 protein. A clone size is listed for some rows: how often the clone was seen (once, few, many), or a class if it is expanded.

CDR3 length: 15
J gene: TRBJ2-7
V gene: TRBV9
clone size: few
CDR3 protein: CASSVDGNEYNEQYF

CDR3 length: 13
J gene: TRBJ1-1
V gene: TRBV7-2
clone size: .
CDR3 protein: CASSRGTDKEAFF

CDR3 length: 15
J gene: TRBJ2-5
V gene: TRBV7-2
clone size: few
CDR3 protein: CASSPLATYGETQYF

CDR3 length: 16
J gene: TRBJ1-1
V gene: TRBV14
clone size: many
CDR3 protein: CASSQHRGQGNTEAFF

CDR3 length: 13
J gene: TRBJ1-4
V gene: TRBV29-1
clone size: .
CDR3 protein: CSVGGTINEKLFF

CDR3 length: 13
J gene: TRBJ1-5
V gene: TRBV20-1
clone size: few
CDR3 protein: CSASGPKNQPQHF

CDR3 length: 16
J gene: TRBJ2-7
V gene: TRBV27
clone size: few
CDR3 protein: CASSLSQGDRVYEQYF

CDR3 length: 15
J gene: TRBJ2-1
V gene: TRBV20-1
clone size: once
CDR3 protein: CSADCSGSGYNEQFF

CDR3 length: 15
J gene: TRBJ2-1
V gene: TRBV2
clone size: many
CDR3 protein: CASSKTSGRANEQFF

CDR3 length: 15
J gene: TRBJ2-1
V gene: TRBV5-1
clone size: many
CDR3 protein: CASSFRTSGRGEQFF

CDR3 length: 14
J gene: TRBJ2-5
V gene: TRBV7-7
clone size: .
CDR3 protein: CASSRTGAQETQYF

CDR3 length: 15
J gene: TRBJ2-7
V gene: TRBV7-9
clone size: .
CDR3 protein: CASSSPGQGVREQYF

CDR3 length: 15
J gene: TRBJ1-2
V gene: TRBV29-1
clone size: few
CDR3 protein: CSVEDPDRSNYGYTF

CDR3 length: 16
J gene: TRBJ2-2
V gene: TRBV7-3
clone size: few
CDR3 protein: CASSLPGLAGSGELFF

CDR3 length: 16
J gene: TRBJ1-4
V gene: TRBV10-2
clone size: .
CDR3 protein: CASSTGQGAIGEKLFF

CDR3 length: 13
J gene: TRBJ1-5
V gene: TRBV20-1
clone size: few
CDR3 protein: CSASQGANQPQHF

CDR3 length: 17
J gene: TRBJ1-5
V gene: TRBV5-5
clone size: few
CDR3 protein: CASSLAHGRYSNQPQHF

CDR3 length: 14
J gene: TRBJ2-7
V gene: TRBV20-1
clone size: few
CDR3 protein: CSASKLAVTYEQYF

CDR3 length: 17
J gene: TRBJ2-5
V gene: TRBV5-1
clone size: .
CDR3 protein: CATSLEPGLGGKETQYF

CDR3 length: 14
J gene: TRBJ2-5
V gene: TRBV20-1
clone size: many
CDR3 protein: CSAASRTGKETQYF

CDR3 length: 14
J gene: TRBJ2-2
V gene: TRBV9
clone size: many
CDR3 protein: CASRATANTGELFF

CDR3 length: 15
J gene: TRBJ2-5
V gene: TRBV15
clone size: .
CDR3 protein: CATSRDPRTQETQYF

CDR3 length: 14
J gene: TRBJ2-1
V gene: TRBV15
clone size: .
CDR3 protein: CATSTWDRNNEQFF

CDR3 length: 18
J gene: TRBJ2-1
V gene: TRBV13
clone size: once
CDR3 protein: CACSWRGQMNPERNEQFF

CDR3 length: 15
J gene: TRBJ2-3
V gene: TRBV7-3
clone size: .
CDR3 protein: CASSQTSVITDTQYF

CDR3 length: 16
J gene: TRBJ2-3
V gene: TRBV4-1
clone size: few
CDR3 protein: CASSSRGSGSTDTQYF

CDR3 length: 15
J gene: TRBJ2-3
V gene: TRBV4-3
clone size: few
CDR3 protein: CASSYKREPQDTQYF

CDR3 length: 15
J gene: TRBJ1-2
V gene: TRBV10-3
clone size: .
CDR3 protein: CAISESGQGAYGYTF

CDR3 length: 15
J gene: TRBJ2-2
V gene: TRBV9
clone size: .
CDR3 protein: CASSAVGGRAGELFF

CDR3 length: 16
J gene: TRBJ2-3
V gene: TRBV12-3/TRBV12-4
clone size: many
CDR3 protein: CASSLLSGGERDTQYF

CDR3 length: 15
J gene: TRBJ2-2
V gene: TRBV7-3
clone size: few
CDR3 protein: CASSTVQGRTGELFF

CDR3 length: 14
J gene: TRBJ2-5
V gene: TRBV11-2
clone size: few
CDR3 protein: CASSRGGGSETQYF

CDR3 length: 15
J gene: TRBJ1-4
V gene: TRBV7-9
clone size: few
CDR3 protein: CASSRGDRGNEKLFF

CDR3 length: 15
J gene: TRBJ2-2
V gene: TRBV28
clone size: few
CDR3 protein: CASSTTDLNTGELFF

CDR3 length: 15
J gene: TRBJ2-1
V gene: TRBV20-1
clone size: few
CDR3 protein: CSAAGAGTWDNEQFF

CDR3 length: 16
J gene: TRBJ2-7
V gene: TRBV12-3/TRBV12-4
clone size: few
CDR3 protein: CASSSETGDYLREQYF

CDR3 length: 14
J gene: TRBJ2-1
V gene: TRBV20-1
clone size: few
CDR3 protein: CSASSGTTYNEQFF

CDR3 length: 16
J gene: TRBJ2-3
V gene: TRBV7-9
clone size: few
CDR3 protein: CASSLGFKPSTDTQYF

CDR3 length: 14
J gene: TRBJ2-5
V gene: TRBV20-1
clone size: .
CDR3 protein: CSASWTGTQETQYF

CDR3 length: 14
J gene: TRBJ2-5
V gene: TRBV7-7
clone size: once
CDR3 protein: CASSLVHAKGRQYF

CDR3 length: 11
J gene: TRBJ2-7
V gene: TRBV30
clone size: few
CDR3 protein: CAWSGAGEQYF

CDR3 length: 16
J gene: TRBJ1-5
V gene: TRBV7-8
clone size: .
CDR3 protein: CASSPRLEGRDQPQHF

CDR3 length: 13
J gene: TRBJ1-2
V gene: TRBV28
clone size: .
CDR3 protein: CAILRDSIGGYTF

CDR3 length: 12
J gene: TRBJ2-1
V gene: TRBV7-2
clone size: .
CDR3 protein: CASSLPQRPQFF

CDR3 length: 17
J gene: TRBJ2-6
V gene: TRBV7-9
clone size: many
CDR3 protein: CASSRTSGRTGANVLTF

CDR3 length: 13
J gene: TRBJ1-2
V gene: TRBV5-6
clone size: many
CDR3 protein: CASSGQGVSGYTF